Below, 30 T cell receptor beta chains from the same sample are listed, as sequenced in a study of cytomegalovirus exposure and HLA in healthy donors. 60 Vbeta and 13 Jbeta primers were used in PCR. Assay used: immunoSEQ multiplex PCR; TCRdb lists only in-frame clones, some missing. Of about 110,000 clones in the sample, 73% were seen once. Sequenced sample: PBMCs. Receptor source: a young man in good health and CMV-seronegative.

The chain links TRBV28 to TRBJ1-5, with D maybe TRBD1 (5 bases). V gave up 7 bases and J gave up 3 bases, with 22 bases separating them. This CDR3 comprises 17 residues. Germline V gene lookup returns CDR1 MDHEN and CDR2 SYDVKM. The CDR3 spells CASIKGPLRVFNQPQHF. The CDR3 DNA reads TGTGCCAGCATTAAAGGACCCCTCAGGGTTTTCAATCAGCCCCAGCATTTT.

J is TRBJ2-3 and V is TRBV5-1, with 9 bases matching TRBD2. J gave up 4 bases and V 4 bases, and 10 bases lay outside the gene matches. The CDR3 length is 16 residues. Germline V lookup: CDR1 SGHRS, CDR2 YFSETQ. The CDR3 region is CASSGMGRGGPDTQYF. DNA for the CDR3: TGCGCCAGCAGCGGCATGGGGCGGGGGGGCCCAGATACGCAGTATTTT.

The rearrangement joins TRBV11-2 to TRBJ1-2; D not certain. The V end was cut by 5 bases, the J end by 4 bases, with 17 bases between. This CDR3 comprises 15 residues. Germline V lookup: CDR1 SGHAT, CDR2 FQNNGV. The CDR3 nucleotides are TGTGCCAGCAGCCCCGACCTCTACGGGTTCTATGGCTACACCTTC. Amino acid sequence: CASSPDLYGFYGYTF.

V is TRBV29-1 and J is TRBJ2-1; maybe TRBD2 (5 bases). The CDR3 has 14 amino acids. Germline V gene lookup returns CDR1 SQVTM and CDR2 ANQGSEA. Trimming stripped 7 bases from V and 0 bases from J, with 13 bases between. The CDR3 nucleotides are TGCAGCGGCTTGGAGGCCGCCTCCTACAATGAGCAGTTCTTC. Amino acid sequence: CSGLEAASYNEQFF.

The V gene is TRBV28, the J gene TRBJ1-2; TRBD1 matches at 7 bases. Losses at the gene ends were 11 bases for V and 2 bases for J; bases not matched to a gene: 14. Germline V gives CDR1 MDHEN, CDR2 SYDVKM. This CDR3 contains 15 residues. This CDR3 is CAGCGGQHPNYGYTF. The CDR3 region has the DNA TGTGCCGGCTGTGGGGGACAGCACCCCAACTATGGCTACACCTTC.

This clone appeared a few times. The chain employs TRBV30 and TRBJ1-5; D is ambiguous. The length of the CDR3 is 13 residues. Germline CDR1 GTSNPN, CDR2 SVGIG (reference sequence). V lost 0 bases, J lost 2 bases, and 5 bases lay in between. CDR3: CAWSVGGNQPQHF. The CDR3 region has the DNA TGTGCCTGGAGTGTTGGAGGCAATCAGCCCCAGCATTTT.

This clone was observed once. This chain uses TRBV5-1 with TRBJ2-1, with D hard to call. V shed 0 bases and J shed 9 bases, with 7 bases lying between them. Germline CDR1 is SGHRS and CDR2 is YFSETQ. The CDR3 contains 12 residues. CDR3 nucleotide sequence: TGCGCCAGCAGCTTGGCCGCAGGTGAGCAGTTCTTC. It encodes CASSLAAGEQFF.

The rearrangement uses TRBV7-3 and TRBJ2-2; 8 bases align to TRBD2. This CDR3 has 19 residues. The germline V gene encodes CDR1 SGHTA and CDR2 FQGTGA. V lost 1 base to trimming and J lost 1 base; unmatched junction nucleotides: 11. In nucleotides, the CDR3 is TGTGCCAGCAGCTTAAGGTTGGAGCGGGGGTTGGTGAACACCGGGGAGCTGTTTTTT. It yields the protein CASSLRLERGLVNTGELFF.

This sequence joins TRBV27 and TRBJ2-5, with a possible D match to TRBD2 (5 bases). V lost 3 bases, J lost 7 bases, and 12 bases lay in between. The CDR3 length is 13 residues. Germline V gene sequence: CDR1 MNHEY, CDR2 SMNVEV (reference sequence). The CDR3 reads CASSFGVKGTQYF. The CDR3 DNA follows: TGTGCCAGCAGTTTCGGGGTAAAGGGGACCCAGTACTTC.

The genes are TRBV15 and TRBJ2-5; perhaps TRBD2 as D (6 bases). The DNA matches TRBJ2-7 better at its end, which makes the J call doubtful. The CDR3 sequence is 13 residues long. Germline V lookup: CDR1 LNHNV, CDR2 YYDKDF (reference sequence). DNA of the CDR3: TGTGCCACCAGCAGAGAGGGGAGGTACGAGCAGTACTTC. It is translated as CATSREGRYEQYF.

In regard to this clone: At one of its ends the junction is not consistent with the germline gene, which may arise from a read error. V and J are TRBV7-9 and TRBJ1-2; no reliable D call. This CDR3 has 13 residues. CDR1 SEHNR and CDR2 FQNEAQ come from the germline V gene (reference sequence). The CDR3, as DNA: TGTTCCAGCAGCTTATCCGACTTCTATGGCTACACCTTC. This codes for CSSSLSDFYGYTF.

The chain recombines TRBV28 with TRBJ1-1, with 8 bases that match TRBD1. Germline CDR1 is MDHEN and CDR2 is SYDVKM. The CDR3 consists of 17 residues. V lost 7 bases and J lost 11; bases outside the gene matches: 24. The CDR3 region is CASNLAGGVGPMFLAFF. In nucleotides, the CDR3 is TGTGCCAGCAACCTCGCAGGGGGCGTTGGACCGATGTTCTTGGCTTTCTTT.

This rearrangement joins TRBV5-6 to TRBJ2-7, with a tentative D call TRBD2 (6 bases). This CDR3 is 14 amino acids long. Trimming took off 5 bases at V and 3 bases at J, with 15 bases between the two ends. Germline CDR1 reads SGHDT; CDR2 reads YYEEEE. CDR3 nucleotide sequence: TGTGCCAGCAGGAAAGCGGGTCAAGGCTACGAGCAGTACTTC. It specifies CASRKAGQGYEQYF. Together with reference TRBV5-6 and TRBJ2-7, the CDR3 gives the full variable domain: DAGVTQSPTHLIKTRGQQVTLRCSPKSGHDTVSWYQQALGQGPQFIFQYYEEEERQRGNFPDRFSGHQFPNYSSELNVNALLLGDSALYLCASRKAGQGYEQYFGPGTRLTVT.

CDR3 bases: TGTGCCAGCAACAAGGGACAGTCAAGGCCCTACGAGCAGTACTTC. This gives the protein CASNKGQSRPYEQYF. The rearrangement links TRBV6-1 to TRBJ2-5, with 7 bases that match TRBD1. The J call may be in error: the DNA end matches TRBJ2-7 better. The CDR3 length is 15 residues. CDR1 and CDR2 from the germline V gene are MNHNS and SASEGT.

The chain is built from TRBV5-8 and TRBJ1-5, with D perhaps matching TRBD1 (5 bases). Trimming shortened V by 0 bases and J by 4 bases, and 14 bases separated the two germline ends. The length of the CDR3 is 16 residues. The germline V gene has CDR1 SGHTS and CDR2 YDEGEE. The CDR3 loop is CASSLESGRGNQPQHF. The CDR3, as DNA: TGTGCCAGCAGCTTGGAATCAGGGCGAGGAAATCAGCCCCAGCATTTT.

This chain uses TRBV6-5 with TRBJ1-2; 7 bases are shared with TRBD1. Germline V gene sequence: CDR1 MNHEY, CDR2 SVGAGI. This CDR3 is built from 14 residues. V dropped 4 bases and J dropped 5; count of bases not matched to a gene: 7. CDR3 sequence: CASSSLQGSYGYTF. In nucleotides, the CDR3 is TGTGCCAGCAGTTCATTACAGGGGTCGTATGGCTACACCTTC.

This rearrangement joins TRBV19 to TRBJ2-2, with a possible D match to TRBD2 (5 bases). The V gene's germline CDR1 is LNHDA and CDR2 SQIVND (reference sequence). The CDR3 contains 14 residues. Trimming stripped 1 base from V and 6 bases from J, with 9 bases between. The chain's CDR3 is CASSIGGGPGELFF. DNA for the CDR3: TGTGCCAGTAGTATAGGTGGCGGGCCCGGGGAGCTGTTTTTT. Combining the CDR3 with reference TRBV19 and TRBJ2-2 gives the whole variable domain DGGITQSPKYLFRKEGQNVTLSCEQNLNHDAMYWYRQDPGQGLRLIYYSQIVNDFQKGDIAEGYSVSREKKESFPLTVTSAQKNPTAFYLCASSIGGGPGELFFGEGSRLTVL.

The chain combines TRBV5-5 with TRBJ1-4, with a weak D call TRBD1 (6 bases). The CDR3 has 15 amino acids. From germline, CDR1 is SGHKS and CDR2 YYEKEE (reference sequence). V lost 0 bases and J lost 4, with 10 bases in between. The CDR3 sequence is CASSLAGGDNEKLFF. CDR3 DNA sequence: TGTGCCAGCAGCTTGGCGGGGGGCGATAATGAAAAACTGTTTTTT.

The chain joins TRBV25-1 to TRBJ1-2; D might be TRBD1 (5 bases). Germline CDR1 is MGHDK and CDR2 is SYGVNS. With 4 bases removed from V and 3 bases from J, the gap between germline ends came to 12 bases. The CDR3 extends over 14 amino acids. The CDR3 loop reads CASSGGGGDYGYTF. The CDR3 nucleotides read TGTGCCAGCAGTGGGGGGGGAGGTGACTATGGCTACACCTTC.

The CDR3 nucleotides read TGCGCCAGCAGCTTAGGCGGGAAGGAAACCGGGGAGCTGTTTTTT. Its translation is CASSLGGKETGELFF. The chain is built from TRBV5-1 and TRBJ2-2; weak D call: TRBD2 (6 bases). The CDR3 has 15 residues. Trimming pared 2 bases from V and 5 bases from J, leaving 13 bases between. Germline CDR1 reads SGHRS; CDR2 reads YFSETQ. Filled out from reference TRBV5-1 and TRBJ2-2, the complete variable domain reads KAGVTQTPRYLIKTRGQQVTLSCSPISGHRSVSWYQQTPGQGLQFLFEYFSETQRNKGNFPGRFSGRQFSNSRSEMNVSTLELGDSALYLCASSLGGKETGELFFGEGSRLTVL.

The CDR3 DNA sequence: TGTGCCAGCAGGAGGACTAGTGGGACCGATGAGCAGTTCTTC. Amino acid sequence: CASRRTSGTDEQFF. This rearrangement joins TRBV6-6 to TRBJ2-1, with 7 positions matching TRBD2. With V trimmed by 6 bases and J by 8 bases, 10 bases remained unmatched. This CDR3 has 14 residues. Germline V gene data show CDR1 as MNHNY and CDR2 as SVGAGI (reference sequence).

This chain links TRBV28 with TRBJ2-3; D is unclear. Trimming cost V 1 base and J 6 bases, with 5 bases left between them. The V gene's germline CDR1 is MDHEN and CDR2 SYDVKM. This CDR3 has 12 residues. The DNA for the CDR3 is TGTGCCAGCAGTTTATCCGTGGATACGCAGTATTTT. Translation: CASSLSVDTQYF.

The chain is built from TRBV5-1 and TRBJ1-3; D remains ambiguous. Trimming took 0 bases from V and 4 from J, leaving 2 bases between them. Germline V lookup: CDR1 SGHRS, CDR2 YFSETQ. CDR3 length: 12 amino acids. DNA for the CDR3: TGCGCCAGCAGCTTGGTAGGAAACACCATATATTTT. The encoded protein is CASSLVGNTIYF. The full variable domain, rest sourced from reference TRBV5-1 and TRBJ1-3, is KAGVTQTPRYLIKTRGQQVTLSCSPISGHRSVSWYQQTPGQGLQFLFEYFSETQRNKGNFPGRFSGRQFSNSRSEMNVSTLELGDSALYLCASSLVGNTIYFGEGSWLTVV.

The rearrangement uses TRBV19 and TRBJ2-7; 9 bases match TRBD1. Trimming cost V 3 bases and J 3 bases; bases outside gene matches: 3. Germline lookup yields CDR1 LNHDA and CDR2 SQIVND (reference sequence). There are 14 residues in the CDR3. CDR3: CASSIAGQGYEQYF. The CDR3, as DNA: TGTGCCAGTAGTATCGCGGGACAGGGCTACGAGCAGTACTTC.

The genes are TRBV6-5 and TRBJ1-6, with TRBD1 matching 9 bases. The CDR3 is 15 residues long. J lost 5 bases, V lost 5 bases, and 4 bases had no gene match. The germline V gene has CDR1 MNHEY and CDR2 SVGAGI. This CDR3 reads CASSARQGDNSPLHF. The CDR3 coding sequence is TGTGCCAGCAGTGCCAGACAGGGGGATAATTCACCCCTCCACTTT.

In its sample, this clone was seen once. CDR3: CASSPGGVGVYEQYF. DNA of the CDR3: TGTGCCAGCAGCCCGGGAGGAGTGGGGGTCTACGAGCAGTACTTC. The V and J genes are TRBV27 and TRBJ2-7; the match to TRBD2 covers 7 bases. The CDR3 is 15 amino acids. V shed 6 bases and J 3 bases; nucleotides not matched to a gene: 11. CDR1 and CDR2 from the germline V gene are MNHEY and SMNVEV (reference sequence).

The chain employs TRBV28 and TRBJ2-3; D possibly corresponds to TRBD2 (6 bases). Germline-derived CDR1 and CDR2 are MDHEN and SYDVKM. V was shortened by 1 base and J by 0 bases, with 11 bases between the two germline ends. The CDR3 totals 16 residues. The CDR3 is CASSLSGSGSTDTQYF. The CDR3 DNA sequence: TGTGCCAGCAGTTTATCGGGTAGCGGAAGCACAGATACGCAGTATTTT.

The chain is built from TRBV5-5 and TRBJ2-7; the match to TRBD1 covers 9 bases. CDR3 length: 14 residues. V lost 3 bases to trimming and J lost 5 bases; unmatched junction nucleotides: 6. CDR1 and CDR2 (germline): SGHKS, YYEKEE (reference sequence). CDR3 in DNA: TGTGCCAGCAGCTCCCGGACAGGGGAAGACGAGCAGTACTTC. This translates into CASSSRTGEDEQYF.

DNA of the CDR3: TGTGCCAGTAGTCCAGGGAGGGATCAGCCCCAGCATTTT. This gives the protein CASSPGRDQPQHF. The rearrangement joins TRBV19 to TRBJ1-5, with a possible D match to TRBD1 (5 bases). V lost 5 bases and J 5 bases, leaving 10 bases between the germline ends. The germline V gene has CDR1 LNHDA and CDR2 SQIVND (reference sequence). The CDR3 covers 13 residues.

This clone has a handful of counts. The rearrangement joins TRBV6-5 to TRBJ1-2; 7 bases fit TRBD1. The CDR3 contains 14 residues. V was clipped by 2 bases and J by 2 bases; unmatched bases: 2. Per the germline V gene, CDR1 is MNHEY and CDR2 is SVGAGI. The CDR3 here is CASSYAGQNYGYTF. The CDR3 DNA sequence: TGTGCCAGCAGTTACGCGGGACAGAACTATGGCTACACCTTC.